The entry below describes one T cell receptor (beta chain). Its antigen is not identified. The CDR3 is 14 residues long. Germline-derived CDR1 and CDR2 are MGHDK and SYGVNS. V trimming: 1 base; J trimming: 10 bases; junction bases outside the gene matches: 5. The data derive from a study of cytomegalovirus exposure and HLA in healthy donors. The PCR employed 60 Vbeta primers together with 13 Jbeta primers. Profiling relied on immunoSEQ multiplex PCR, and the TCRdb table lists in-frame clones only, not all of them. The sample shows about 140,000 clones, about 78% of them seen only once. Points from the study as a whole: In a later analysis, across HLA loci, associated TCR counts were highest for DRB1, lowest for HLA-C.

V gene TRBV25-1 combines with J gene TRBJ1-1; 11 bases are shared with TRBD1. This sequence originates from a male donor in good health and CMV-seronegative. Input material: PBMCs. CDR3 loop: CASSEWDRGGVAFF. CDR3 DNA: TGTGCCAGCAGTGAATGGGACAGGGGGGGGGTAGCTTTCTTT.